The 13 T cell receptor beta chains below were found in one sample sequenced in a study of shared clonotypes between healthy human individuals. Sequenced by immunoSEQ multiplex PCR; TCRdb stores in-frame clones only, minus some. The sample consists of under 150,000 clones, approximately 70% of them appearing once. Material: memory CD8+ T cells sorted from blood. The sample's subset: CD45RO+ cells pooled with CCR7-negative TemRA cells. These receptors came from a woman aged 25 to 39 in good health.

The table lists this clone with a count of one. The chain links TRBV5-4 to TRBJ1-4, with D hard to call. The germline V gene has CDR1 SGHNT and CDR2 YYREEE (reference sequence). The CDR3 runs 12 residues. V was shortened by 4 bases and J by 8 bases, with 9 bases between the two germline ends. CDR3 in DNA: TGTGCCAGCAGCCGCGGGAGGGAAAAACTGTTTTTT. Its translation: CASSRGREKLFF.

The chain employs TRBV4-1 and TRBJ2-7; no clear D gene. Germline V gene lookup returns CDR1 MGHRA and CDR2 YSYEKL. Trimming left V 1 base short and J 4 bases short, with 14 bases between. The CDR3 contains 15 residues. CDR3: CASSQAASLLYEQYF. The CDR3 DNA follows: TGCGCCAGCAGCCAAGCGGCTTCCCTCCTTTACGAGCAGTACTTC.

V and J are TRBV21-1 and TRBJ1-4. TRBV21-1 is labeled a pseudogene. This CDR3 has 12 residues. The CDR3 loop reads CASGGINEKLFF. CDR3 nucleotide sequence: TGTGCCAGCGGGGGGATTAATGAAAAACTGTTTTTT.

The chain recombines TRBV27 with TRBJ1-1, with TRBD1 as a possible D gene (5 bases). This CDR3 spans 15 amino acids. V lost 1 base, J lost 1 base, and 10 bases lay in between. The V gene's germline CDR1 is MNHEY and CDR2 SMNVEV (reference sequence). As DNA, the CDR3 is TGTGCCAGCAGTTTATGGGAGGGGAAGAACACTGAAGCTTTCTTT. Its protein is CASSLWEGKNTEAFF.

This chain connects TRBV5-4 to TRBJ2-7; D is ambiguous. The germline V gene has CDR1 SGHNT and CDR2 YYREEE (reference sequence). Trimming shortened V by 3 bases and J by 5 bases, and 6 bases separated the two germline ends. The CDR3 is made up of 11 amino acids. The CDR3 loop reads CASSSVDEQYF. In DNA, the CDR3 is TGTGCCAGCAGCTCCGTAGACGAGCAGTACTTC.

The J gene is TRBJ2-7, the V gene TRBV18; D is unclear. Trimming took 1 base from V and 2 from J, leaving 9 bases between them. The CDR3 contains 14 residues. CDR1 is KGHSH, CDR2 LQKENI, per germline. This CDR3 reads CASSPRVGTYEQYF. DNA for the CDR3: TGTGCCAGCTCACCACGGGTAGGAACCTACGAGCAGTACTTC.

The chain has TRBV4-1 and TRBJ2-7; 8 bases align to TRBD2. From germline, CDR1 is MGHRA and CDR2 YSYEKL. The CDR3 covers 22 residues. The V gene end was trimmed by 3 bases and the J gene end by 0 bases; junction bases not matched to a gene: 25. CDR3 amino acids: CASSHVWTSRRPPYSSSYEQYF. CDR3 coding DNA: TGCGCCAGCAGCCACGTTTGGACTAGCCGGCGGCCCCCTTACTCGAGCTCCTACGAGCAGTACTTC.

A single count supports this clone. The chain is built from TRBV5-8 and TRBJ1-4, with 7 bases that match TRBD1. Germline loops: CDR1 SGHTS, CDR2 YDEGEE. After removal of 2 bases from V and 7 bases from J, the junction contained 8 bases not matched to a gene. The CDR3 consists of 15 residues. The CDR3 DNA is TGTGCCAGCAGCTTACACAGGGGATTGGGTGAAAAACTGTTTTTT. As protein: CASSLHRGLGEKLFF.

This chain uses TRBV25-1 with TRBJ2-7, with 7 bases lining up with TRBD2. Losses at the gene ends were 6 bases for V and 1 base for J; bases not matched to a gene: 3. The V gene's germline CDR1 is MGHDK and CDR2 SYGVNS. This CDR3 region has 13 residues. CDR3 DNA: TGTGCCAGCAGGCCAGCGGGGTCCTACGAGCAGTACTTC. Encoded protein: CASRPAGSYEQYF.

The genes are TRBV27 and TRBJ2-1; weak D call: TRBD1 (6 bases). Germline loops: CDR1 MNHEY, CDR2 SMNVEV (reference sequence). The CDR3 runs to 12 residues. Trimming left V 4 bases short and J 7 bases short, with 8 bases between. CDR3 protein: CASSSGENEQFF. The CDR3 DNA is TGTGCCAGCAGTTCAGGGGAGAATGAGCAGTTCTTC.

The gene calls are TRBV14 and TRBJ1-4; a possible D gene is TRBD1 (6 bases). Germline CDR1 reads SGHDN; CDR2 reads FVKESK. Trimming stripped 0 bases from V and 6 bases from J, with 20 bases between. This CDR3 has 18 amino acids. The CDR3 sequence is CASSQDLSGQGPYEKLFF. CDR3 in DNA: TGTGCCAGCAGCCAAGATCTGTCGGGTCAGGGGCCATATGAAAAACTGTTTTTT.

The chain employs TRBV19 and TRBJ2-7; 12 positions match TRBD1. The germline CDR1 and CDR2 sequences are LNHDA and SQIVND (reference sequence). CDR3 size: 15 residues. The ends lost 1 base at V and 5 bases at J; junction bases unmatched: 3. The CDR3 region is CASSIGGTGGDEQYF. As DNA, the CDR3 is TGTGCCAGTAGTATAGGAGGGACAGGGGGCGACGAGCAGTACTTC.

The J gene is TRBJ2-7, the V gene TRBV6-1; TRBD1 might be the D (6 bases). In germline, CDR1 is MNHNS, CDR2 SASEGT. Deletions cut 3 bases from V and 6 bases from J, with 18 bases between. There are 15 residues in the CDR3. The CDR3 nucleotides read TGTGCCAGCAGTGATCTCCGTAACAGGGATGTCGAGCAGTACTTC. This sequence encodes CASSDLRNRDVEQYF.